The present TCR beta chain was sequenced within a study of technical replicates of blood from a handful of donors. This clone was seen only once. A read error may account for a junction end that differs from germline. TCRdb's table, derived via immunoSEQ multiplex PCR, lists solely in-frame clones and lacks some. The sample holds more than 75,000 clones; approximately 93% are singletons and the top ten take around 0.23%. CDR1 is SSHAT, CDR2 FNYEAQ, per germline (reference sequence). CDR3 length equals 12 residues. The V and J genes are TRBV7-7 and TRBJ2-5; the D is unclear. This TCR was recovered from a human donor in good health. Sequencing was performed on T cells isolated from PBMCs. CDR3 DNA sequence: TGTGCTAGCAGCCAGATCCAAGAGACCCAGTACTTC. Its translation is CASSQIQETQYF. The full variable domain, its missing parts supplied by reference TRBV7-7 and TRBJ2-5, is GAGVSQSPRYKVTKRGQDVTLRCDPISSHATLYWYQQALGQGPEFLTYFNYEAQPDKSGLPSDRFSAERPEGSISTLTIQRTEQRDSAMYRCASSQIQETQYFGPGTRLLVL.